This TCR beta chain originates from a study of cytomegalovirus exposure and HLA in healthy donors. The CDR3 runs to 15 residues. CDR1 is SGDLS, CDR2 YYNGEE, per germline. J gave up 8 bases and V 4 bases, and 12 bases lay outside the gene matches. The PCR contained 60 Vbeta and 13 Jbeta primers. Sequencing used immunoSEQ multiplex PCR; TCRdb keeps in-frame clones, though not all of them. The table has over 150,000 clones, roughly 85% seen once. This TCR was recovered from a male donor in good health and CMV-seropositive. The chain is built from TRBV9 and TRBJ2-1; 7 bases are shared with TRBD2. The sample consisted of PBMCs. The CDR3 bases are TGTGCCAGCAGCCTCGGACTAGACGAGAGGGATGAGCAGTTCTTC. It yields the protein CASSLGLDERDEQFF.